The rows below give T cell receptor beta chains drawn from one sample of a study of T cell repertoires in cytomegalovirus infection. MiXCR, applied by TCRdb to the reads, yields one record per CDR3 protein. The table shows fewer than 300,000 distinct CDR3 sequences, with roughly 26% occurring only once. Sequenced material: PBMCs. These TCRs come from a human donor in good health (CMV status not recorded). Some clones in this sample may be carry-over from other donors' samples. Both conserved end residues are part of each CDR3. A D gene is named only where the DNA matches it firmly. Where a row states a size, it is once, few, many or the class of an expanded clone; other rows omit it.

j_call d_call clone_size v_call cdr3_nt cdr3_aa
TRBJ2-1 - - TRBV29-1 TGCAGCCTAATCGGGCGGGACGTGAAGGGTCGGTACAATGAGCAGTTCTTC CSLIGRDVKGRYNEQFF
TRBJ2-5 - - TRBV7-2 TGTGCCAGCAGCTTCCCGTCCGGGCTAGGGGTCCCCAACAAAGAGACCCAGTACTTC CASSFPSGLGVPNKETQYF
TRBJ2-7 - - TRBV29-1 TGCAGCGTTGAAGTGGTCCGTTCTGGAAAACGGGGCGAGCAGTACTTC CSVEVVRSGKRGEQYF
TRBJ1-1 - many TRBV7-2 TGTGCCAGCAGCGAACAGGGGAACACTGAAGCTTTCTTT CASSEQGNTEAFF
TRBJ1-2 - - TRBV28 TGTGCCAGCAGTTTCAAGCCAGAGCGTGGCTACACCTTC CASSFKPERGYTF
TRBJ2-1 TRBD1 - TRBV7-2 TGTGCCGGCAGCCGAGACAGGGGAACCTACAATGAGCAGTTCTTC CAGSRDRGTYNEQFF
TRBJ1-4 - - TRBV29-1 TGCAGCGTTGTTGAGCAGTTTAATGAAAAACTGTTTTTT CSVVEQFNEKLFF
TRBJ1-4 - - TRBV7-9 TGTGCCAGCAGCTTAGGGCAACTCGAAAAACTGTTTTTT CASSLGQLEKLFF
TRBJ1-5 - - TRBV12-3/TRBV12-4 TGTGCCAGCAGTGCCGAGCCCTACAGGGATAGCAATCAGCCCCAGCATTTT CASSAEPYRDSNQPQHF
TRBJ2-7 - - TRBV6-6 TGTGCCAGCAGTTACTCGACAGGCAGGGTCTACGAGCAGTACTTC CASSYSTGRVYEQYF
TRBJ2-1 - few TRBV19 TGTGCCAGTAGTATAGGTGGGGTTGATAAGCAGTTCTTC CASSIGGVDKQFF
TRBJ2-3 - - TRBV13 TGCGCCAGCAGCCCCCCCTCCTTAGATACGCAGTATTTT CASSPPSLDTQYF
TRBJ1-2 TRBD1 few TRBV7-3 TGTGCCAGCAGCCAAGGACAGGGTGATGGCTACACCTTC CASSQGQGDGYTF
TRBJ2-3 - many TRBV5-8 TGTGCCAGCAGCTTGATGGGGGGAGATACGCAGTATTTT CASSLMGGDTQYF
TRBJ1-5 - - TRBV6-2/TRBV6-3 TGTGCCAGCAGTTCACTCCTACGTTATAATCAGCCCCAGCATTTT CASSSLLRYNQPQHF
TRBJ2-2 - - TRBV2 TGTGCCAGCAGTGAAAGTGGAGGACCCGGGGAGCTGTTTTTT CASSESGGPGELFF
TRBJ2-1 - - TRBV7-6 TGTGCGGGCGGGGCTAGCCTGGGAAATGAGCAGTTCTTC CAGGASLGNEQFF
TRBJ1-1 - - TRBV7-9 TGTGCCAGCAGCTCCCGGACAGACTACACTGAAGCTTTCTTT CASSSRTDYTEAFF
TRBJ2-5 TRBD2 few TRBV20-1 TGCAGTGCTAGCGGGGGGTCCCGCGGGACCCAGTACTTC CSASGGSRGTQYF
TRBJ2-7 TRBD1 - TRBV7-9 TGTGCCAGCAATTGGGACAGCACCTACGAGCAGTACTTC CASNWDSTYEQYF